This T cell receptor beta chain was identified during a study of spatial heterogeneity in lung cancer. The V gene's germline CDR1 is SGHRS and CDR2 YFSETQ. The CDR3 consists of 15 residues. J lost 2 bases, V lost 8 bases, and 8 bases had no gene match. TCR cDNA molecules each had a unique molecular identifier. TCRdb re-called the 5' RACE reads through MiXCR, storing one row per CDR3 protein. Among about 13,000 distinct CDR3 sequences listed, around 5% were seen once. Time point of the sample: sample taken at primary tumor resection. No cells were sorted before sequencing. The whole RNA sequenced was extracted from tumor, nontumor lung or frozen PBMC. At least ten counts were recorded for this clonotype. This beta chain was picked up by a library intended for alpha chains and is off target, so its count carries little meaning.

Sequenced here: lung tumor tissue, sampled at surgery. The gene calls are TRBV5-1 and TRBJ2-3; TRBD2 agrees at 10 bases. This receptor was taken from a human donor with early-stage non-small cell lung cancer. The CDR3 reads CASTYTSGATDTQYF. The CDR3 DNA sequence: TGCGCCAGTACCTATACTAGCGGGGCCACAGATACGCAGTATTTT.